The 9 T cell receptor beta chains below were found in one sample sequenced in a study of control samples from healthy donors and cancer patients. Assay: immunoSEQ multiplex PCR; the TCRdb copy retains only in-frame clones and omits some. The sample shows 60,000 to 95,000 clones, around 84% of them seen only once. The sample consisted of blood. These receptors were taken from a man between 50 and 59 years old in good health.

In this sample, this clone turned up a few times. This chain joins TRBV7-2 and TRBJ2-1; 8 nucleotides align to TRBD1. The ends lost 2 bases at V and 6 bases at J; junction bases unmatched: 6. The CDR3 contains 15 residues. Germline V lookup: CDR1 SGHTA, CDR2 FQGNSA. CDR3 in DNA: TGTGCCAGCAGCTTATGGCAGGGGGCGCCCAATGAGCAGTTCTTC. It specifies CASSLWQGAPNEQFF. Full variable domain (outside the CDR3, taken from reference TRBV7-2 and TRBJ2-1): GAGVSQSPSNKVTEKGKDVELRCDPISGHTALYWYRQSLGQGLEFLIYFQGNSAPDKSGLPSDRFSAERTGGSVSTLTIQRTQQEDSAVYLCASSLWQGAPNEQFFGPGTRLTVL.

The CDR3 DNA is TGTGCCAGCAGCTTGGGACAGGGAAACTATGGCTACACCTTC. This sequence encodes CASSLGQGNYGYTF. The J gene is TRBJ1-2, the V gene TRBV5-6, with 7 bases lining up with TRBD1. This CDR3 region has 14 residues. The junction had 1 base not matched to a gene; V was cut back by 0 bases and J by 2 bases. Germline assignment: CDR1 SGHDT and CDR2 YYEEEE.

The J gene is TRBJ2-1, the V gene TRBV7-8; 7 bases align to TRBD1. The CDR3 runs 15 residues. The junction had 7 bases not matched to a gene; V was cut back by 3 bases and J by 5 bases. The V gene's germline CDR1 is SGHVS and CDR2 FQNEAQ. Here the CDR3 reads CASSLRDRENNEQFF. CDR3 DNA: TGTGCCAGCAGCTTGCGAGACAGGGAGAACAATGAGCAGTTCTTC.

This clone was recorded once. V gene TRBV5-1 combines with J gene TRBJ1-1, with 9 bases fitting TRBD1. This CDR3 has 16 residues. CDR1 is SGHRS and CDR2 is YFSETQ in the germline V gene. V lost 4 bases to trimming and J lost 4 bases; unmatched junction nucleotides: 11. Written as DNA, the CDR3 is TGCGCCAGCAGCGCGAACACAGGGGGCTGGGGCACTGAAGCTTTCTTT. It yields the protein CASSANTGGWGTEAFF.

This clone was observed a single time. This chain connects TRBV7-2 to TRBJ2-3; D may be TRBD1 (6 bases). The CDR3 is made up of 14 amino acids. Trimming left V 8 bases short and J 0 bases short, with 12 bases between. CDR1 is SGHTA, CDR2 FQGNSA, per germline. The CDR3 sequence: CASQGPVSTDTQYF. CDR3 nucleotides: TGTGCCAGCCAGGGGCCGGTAAGCACAGATACGCAGTATTTT.

The V gene is TRBV5-8, the J gene TRBJ2-6, with a possible D match to TRBD1 (5 bases). CDR1 is SGHTS and CDR2 is YDEGEE in the germline V gene. The CDR3 consists of 17 residues. Trimming left V 0 bases short and J 2 bases short, with 12 bases between. CDR3 bases: TGTGCCAGCAGCTTGGGGGGCCAAGGGGCTGGGGCCAACGTCCTGACTTTC. It specifies CASSLGGQGAGANVLTF.

This clone occurred a few times. The chain joins TRBV7-9 to TRBJ2-1; 7 nucleotides match TRBD1. Losses at the gene ends were 1 base for V and 6 bases for J; bases not matched to a gene: 6. This CDR3 comprises 15 residues. CDR1 is SEHNR, CDR2 FQNEAQ, per germline (reference sequence). CDR3 in DNA: TGTGCCAGCAGCTTAGTCCCTTCAGGGGGCAATGAGCAGTTCTTC. It is translated as CASSLVPSGGNEQFF. Full variable domain (remainder filled in from reference TRBV7-9 and TRBJ2-1): DTGVSQNPRHKITKRGQNVTFRCDPISEHNRLYWYRQTLGQGPEFLTYFQNEAQLEKSRLLSDRFSAERPKGSFSTLEIQRTEQGDSAMYLCASSLVPSGGNEQFFGPGTRLTVL.

This chain uses TRBV30 with TRBJ2-1; weak D call: TRBD2 (6 bases). The germline V gene encodes CDR1 GTSNPN and CDR2 SVGIG (reference sequence). V was trimmed by 3 bases and J by 9 bases, leaving 15 bases between them. The length of the CDR3 is 13 residues. The CDR3 here is CAWSRTMMGEQFF. In DNA, the CDR3 is TGTGCCTGGAGCAGGACTATGATGGGTGAGCAGTTCTTC.

The chain links TRBV4-3 to TRBJ2-1; 10 nucleotides match TRBD2. After removal of 0 bases from V and 0 bases from J, the junction contained 2 bases not matched to a gene. The germline V gene has CDR1 LGHNA and CDR2 YSLEER. The CDR3 sequence is 17 residues long. CDR3 bases: TGCGCCAGCAGCCAAGAGCTAGCGGGAGCCTCCTACAATGAGCAGTTCTTC. Encoded protein: CASSQELAGASYNEQFF.